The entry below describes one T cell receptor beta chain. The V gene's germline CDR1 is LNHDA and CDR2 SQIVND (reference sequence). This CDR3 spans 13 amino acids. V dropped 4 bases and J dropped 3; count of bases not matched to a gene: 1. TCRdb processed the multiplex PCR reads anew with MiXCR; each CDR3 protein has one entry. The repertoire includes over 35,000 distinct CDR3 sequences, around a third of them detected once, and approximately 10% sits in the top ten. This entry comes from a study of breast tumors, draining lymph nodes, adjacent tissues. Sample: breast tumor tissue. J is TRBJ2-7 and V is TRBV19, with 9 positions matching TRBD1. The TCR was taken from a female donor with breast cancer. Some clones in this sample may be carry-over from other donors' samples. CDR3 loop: CASSKTGGYEQYF. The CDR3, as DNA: TGTGCCAGTAGTAAGACAGGGGGCTACGAGCAGTACTTC.